This entry lists 6 T cell receptor beta chains sequenced from one sample in a study of shared clonotypes between healthy human individuals. The method was immunoSEQ multiplex PCR; TCRdb's version includes in-frame clones alone and lacks a portion of them. Here the sample spans roughly 2.5 million clones, approximately 90% being singletons. The sequenced material came from naive CD4+ T cells sorted from blood. Noted subset: CD45RA+ positively selected. These receptors all come from a man aged 18 to 35 in good health.

This chain uses TRBV5-1 with TRBJ2-7; TRBD1 might be the D (5 bases). Between the trimmed V and J ends, which lost 3 bases and 2 bases, there was a span of 15 bases. This CDR3 contains 15 residues. The germline V gene has CDR1 SGHRS and CDR2 YFSETQ. The CDR3 DNA sequence: TGCGCCAGCAGCTCGCCGCAGGGAAACCCCTACGAGCAGTACTTC. This sequence encodes CASSSPQGNPYEQYF.

Turning to this clone: Other DNA sequences in this sample translate to the same CDR3. V and J are TRBV6-6 and TRBJ2-1; D not certain. The CDR3 has 12 residues. V was pared by 0 bases and J by 7 bases, with 4 bases between. CDR1 MNHNY and CDR2 SVGAGI come from the germline V gene (reference sequence). This CDR3 is CASSYSGNEQFF. In DNA form, the CDR3 reads TGTGCCAGCAGTTACTCGGGGAATGAGCAGTTCTTC.

The genes are TRBV7-2 and TRBJ2-1, with D possibly matching TRBD1 (5 bases). CDR1 is SGHTA, CDR2 FQGNSA, per germline. V was pared by 1 base and J by 8 bases, with 12 bases between. The CDR3 consists of 14 residues. This chain's CDR3 is CASSLGQGHHEQFF. As DNA, the CDR3 is TGTGCCAGCAGCTTAGGGCAGGGCCACCATGAGCAGTTCTTC.

In the case of this clone: Distinct nucleotide sequences in the sample also encode this CDR3. The chain links TRBV5-1 to TRBJ2-3; 9 positions match TRBD2. Germline V CDR1 and CDR2: SGHRS, YFSETQ. CDR3 length equals 15 residues. V lost 5 bases, J lost 5 bases, and 9 bases stayed unmatched. DNA of the CDR3: TGCGCCAGCAGTCTGGCTGGAGCGGGAGGAGATACGCAGTATTTT. This codes for CASSLAGAGGDTQYF.

This chain joins TRBV27 and TRBJ2-6; D not resolved. Germline CDR1 is MNHEY and CDR2 is SMNVEV (reference sequence). Trimming took off 4 bases at V and 4 bases at J, with 14 bases between the two ends. The CDR3 is 16 residues long. CDR3 region: CASSSLRNLGANVLTF. The CDR3 coding sequence is TGTGCCAGCAGTTCCCTTCGAAATCTCGGGGCCAACGTCCTGACTTTC.

This rearrangement joins TRBV5-4 to TRBJ1-1; TRBD1 aligns across 7 bases. The CDR3 length is 14 residues. Per germline, CDR1 SGHNT and CDR2 YYREEE (reference sequence). The V and J ends lost 4 bases and 1 base, in that order; junction bases with no gene match: 4. The DNA of the CDR3 is TGTGCCAGCAGCAGGGACAGATCGAACACTGAAGCTTTCTTT. It codes for CASSRDRSNTEAFF. Together with reference TRBV5-4 and TRBJ1-1, the CDR3 gives the full variable domain: ETGVTQSPTHLIKTRGQQVTLRCSSQSGHNTVSWYQQALGQGPQFIFQYYREEENGRGNFPPRFSGLQFPNYSSELNVNALELDDSALYLCASSRDRSNTEAFFGQGTRLTVV.